This entry concerns a single T cell receptor (beta chain). No antigen is known for it. This sample was included in a study of T-cell memory formation after mild COVID-19. TCRdb analysed the 5' RACE reads with MiXCR anew, one entry per CDR3 protein. The sample has around 150,000 distinct CDR3 sequences, about 14% seen once. This CDR3 is built from 14 residues. Looked up from germline, CDR1 is MNHNY and CDR2 is SVGAGI (reference sequence). Losses at the gene ends were 3 bases for V and 7 bases for J; bases not matched to a gene: 5. Study results and caveats: For second-wave clones that peaked at day 37, SARS-CoV-2 specificity went unverified. Among clones contracting day 15 to 85, CD4/CD8 was balanced, whereas later expanders leaned CD4+. Pre-infection memory held some responding clones, suggesting pre-existing cross-reactive T cells responded.

Sequenced: PBMCs or a T cell subset sorted from them (not recorded which). The sequence was collected from an adult woman who had mild COVID-19 (a few samples of this study predate the infection). Cell type and time point are not known. The chain combines TRBV6-6 with TRBJ1-4; TRBD1 matches 7 bases. The CDR3 reads CASSYYRGGEKLFF. The CDR3 DNA reads TGTGCCAGCAGTTATTACAGGGGTGGTGAAAAACTGTTTTTT.